This T cell receptor (beta chain) came from a study of control samples from healthy donors and cancer patients. Clones were sequenced by immunoSEQ multiplex PCR, and TCRdb holds only the in-frame ones, with some missing. The sample shows around 41,000 clones, around 94% of them seen only once. The V gene lost 0 bases and the J gene lost 2 bases, with 8 bases spanning the gap. Germline lookup yields CDR1 SGDLS and CDR2 YYNGEE. The CDR3 contains 15 residues. The chain has TRBV9 and TRBJ2-2, with D unresolved. This sequence originates from a man in his sixties in good health. The material sequenced was blood. The CDR3 nucleotides are TGTGCCAGCAGCGTAGGGGTCACCAACACCGGGGAGCTGTTTTTT. This translates into CASSVGVTNTGELFF.